A single sample gave rise to the 26 T cell receptor beta chains below, sequenced in a study of identifying expanded T cells in peripheral blood. Data came from immunoSEQ multiplex PCR; TCRdb stores just in-frame clones and leaves some out. The data contain approximately 83,000 clones, 85% of them seen just once; the ten biggest clones take up around 4%. The sequenced sample consisted of blood. The receptors originated from a person between 18 and 75 years old in good health.

A note on this clone: Other DNA sequences in the sample encode the same CDR3. This chain connects TRBV18 to TRBJ2-7; TRBD1 matches at 7 bases. CDR3 size: 14 residues. J was trimmed by 2 bases and V by 1 base; bases with no gene match: 2. CDR1 is KGHSH and CDR2 is LQKENI in the germline V gene. CDR3 sequence: CASSPRQGPYEQYF. Written as DNA, the CDR3 is TGTGCCAGCTCACCACGACAGGGTCCCTACGAGCAGTACTTC.

This rearrangement joins TRBV5-8 to TRBJ1-4, with TRBD1 as a possible D gene (6 bases). V was cut by 8 bases and J by 8 bases, with 16 bases left in between. The CDR3 is 13 amino acids. Germline values: CDR1 SGHTS, CDR2 YDEGEE. The CDR3 loop is CASVQGTGEKLFF. CDR3 nucleotide sequence: TGTGCCAGTGTACAGGGCACTGGGGAAAAACTGTTTTTT.

The chain links TRBV7-9 to TRBJ1-6, with no clear D. The CDR3 consists of 15 residues. The germline gives CDR1 SEHNR, CDR2 FQNEAQ (reference sequence). Trimming cost V 5 bases and J 2 bases, with 10 bases left between them. CDR3 residues: CASSVDGAYNSPLHF. The CDR3 bases are TGTGCCAGCAGCGTAGACGGTGCCTATAATTCACCCCTCCACTTT.

V and J are TRBV21-1 and TRBJ2-7. TRBV21-1 represents a pseudogene. The CDR3 is 17 residues long. In nucleotides, the CDR3 is TGTGCCAGCAGCCCGGAGAGGGGGAGGACAGCTAATTACGAGCAGTACTTC. It encodes CASSPERGRTANYEQYF.

This chain connects TRBV6-1 to TRBJ2-1; D is perhaps TRBD1 (6 bases). Germline lookup yields CDR1 MNHNS and CDR2 SASEGT. V was cut by 0 bases and J by 3 bases, with 15 bases left in between. This CDR3 region has 17 residues. DNA for the CDR3: TGTGCCAGCAGTGAAGCTGTGGGGCAGGGGTTCTACAATGAGCAGTTCTTC. Translated: CASSEAVGQGFYNEQFF.

The CDR3 region is CASSQHVNTEAFF. CDR3 DNA: TGTGCCAGCAGCCAACACGTGAACACTGAAGCTTTCTTT. This chain uses TRBV11-2 with TRBJ1-1; the D is unclear. CDR1 and CDR2 from the germline V gene are SGHAT and FQNNGV. Trimming left V 5 bases short and J 0 bases short, with 7 bases between. The CDR3 runs to 13 residues.

This clone was counted once. The gene calls are TRBV18 and TRBJ2-5; the D gene is possibly TRBD2 (6 bases). CDR3 length equals 16 residues. The V gene's germline CDR1 is KGHSH and CDR2 LQKENI. V lost 2 bases and J lost 5, with 18 bases in between. In DNA form, the CDR3 reads TGTGCCAGCTCACCAAGTTTAAAGGGGAGCGGGGAGACCCAGTACTTC. Its protein product is CASSPSLKGSGETQYF.

The rearrangement joins TRBV4-3 to TRBJ2-5; D remains ambiguous. The CDR3 contains 14 residues. Looked up from germline, CDR1 is LGHNA and CDR2 is YSLEER. Between the trimmed V and J ends, which lost 4 bases and 4 bases, there was a span of 13 bases. CDR3 loop: CASSPYVHSETQYF. Here the CDR3 DNA reads TGCGCCAGCAGCCCCTATGTCCATTCAGAGACCCAGTACTTC.

J is TRBJ2-7 and V is TRBV5-6; 8 nucleotides match TRBD1. The CDR3 is made up of 15 amino acids. The germline V gene encodes CDR1 SGHDT and CDR2 YYEEEE. J gave up 5 bases and V 0 bases, and 7 bases lay outside the gene matches. The CDR3 sequence is CASSLGTGGFNEQYF. The CDR3 DNA reads as TGTGCCAGCAGCTTGGGCACAGGGGGGTTTAACGAGCAGTACTTC.

The rearrangement joins TRBV15 to TRBJ2-5; no reliable D call. The CDR3 loop spans 13 amino acids. Germline lookup yields CDR1 LNHNV and CDR2 YYDKDF (reference sequence). The germline V and J ends were trimmed by 1 base and 5 bases, with 8 bases remaining between them. CDR3 sequence: CATSRVGRETQYF. CDR3 coding DNA: TGTGCCACCAGCAGAGTGGGTAGGGAGACCCAGTACTTC.

The chain employs TRBV6-5 and TRBJ2-7, with D possibly matching TRBD1 (6 bases). Germline V gene sequence: CDR1 MNHEY, CDR2 SVGAGI. The V end was cut by 7 bases, the J end by 3 bases, with 19 bases between. The CDR3 has 15 residues. The CDR3 region has the DNA TGTGCCAGCACCTACGACAGGTCCCTTGTCTACGAGCAGTACTTC. Encoded protein: CASTYDRSLVYEQYF.

The CDR3 DNA is TGTGCCAGCAGCCGTGGACAGGGGGGCTATGGCTACACCTTC. Protein: CASSRGQGGYGYTF. J is TRBJ1-2 and V is TRBV11-3, with TRBD1 matching over 10 bases. This CDR3 has 14 residues. Germline V CDR1 and CDR2: SGHNT, YENEEA. The junction had 4 bases not matched to a gene; V was cut back by 5 bases and J by 4 bases.

This rearrangement joins TRBV4-1 to TRBJ1-1; D uncertain. V was clipped by 1 base and J by 1 base, with 13 bases between them. In germline, CDR1 is MGHRA, CDR2 YSYEKL. The CDR3 totals 16 residues. The CDR3 coding sequence is TGCGCCAGCAGCCAAGGACTGGCCCGGGGGAACACTGAAGCTTTCTTT. Protein: CASSQGLARGNTEAFF.

This chain links TRBV25-1 with TRBJ1-1; TRBD1 might be the D (5 bases). CDR3 length: 12 residues. Germline values: CDR1 MGHDK, CDR2 SYGVNS. The V end lost 8 bases, the J end lost 0 bases, and 7 bases lay between the germline ends. CDR3 in DNA: TGTGCCAGCGGGGACGTGAACACTGAAGCTTTCTTT. Its protein product is CASGDVNTEAFF. Supplemented by reference TRBV25-1 and TRBJ1-1, the full variable domain reads EADIYQTPRYLVIGTGKKITLECSQTMGHDKMYWYQQDPGMELHLIHYSYGVNSTEKGDLSSESTVSRIRTEHFPLTLESARPSHTSQYLCASGDVNTEAFFGQGTRLTVV.

The rearrangement uses TRBV5-4 and TRBJ1-1, with D perhaps TRBD1 (5 bases). V was shortened by 5 bases and J by 1 base, with 12 bases between the two germline ends. The CDR3 is 14 residues long. Germline lookup yields CDR1 SGHNT and CDR2 YYREEE (reference sequence). CDR3 sequence reads: CASRNPGPNTEAFF. Here the CDR3 DNA reads TGTGCCAGCAGAAACCCGGGACCGAACACTGAAGCTTTCTTT.

The rearrangement joins TRBV7-7 to TRBJ2-3; D ambiguous. Germline values: CDR1 SSHAT, CDR2 FNYEAQ (reference sequence). CDR3 length equals 13 residues. V was trimmed by 0 bases and J by 2 bases, leaving 3 bases between them. CDR3 nucleotides: TGTGCCAGCAGCTTAGCCCCCACAGATACGCAGTATTTT. Translated, it gives CASSLAPTDTQYF.

The V and J genes are TRBV5-5 and TRBJ2-7; 9 bases match TRBD1. Per germline, CDR1 SGHKS and CDR2 YYEKEE (reference sequence). The CDR3 is 16 residues long. The trim removed 1 base at V and 2 bases at J, leaving 7 bases unmatched. The CDR3 bases are TGTGCCAGCAGCTTGTCGGGACAGGGTCCACCCTACGAGCAGTACTTC. Translated: CASSLSGQGPPYEQYF.

J is TRBJ2-2 and V is TRBV5-1; tentative D call: TRBD1 (5 bases). Between the trimmed V and J ends, which lost 0 bases and 2 bases, there was a span of 8 bases. In germline, CDR1 is SGHRS, CDR2 YFSETQ. The CDR3 length is 15 residues. CDR3 sequence (DNA): TGCGCCAGCAGCTTGGCACAGGACAACACCGGGGAGCTGTTTTTT. Protein sequence: CASSLAQDNTGELFF.

The chain joins TRBV7-8 to TRBJ2-7, with 7 positions matching TRBD2. V gave up 5 bases and J gave up 5 bases; unmatched junction bases: 9. This CDR3 has 14 residues. The germline V gene encodes CDR1 SGHVS and CDR2 FQNEAQ. CDR3 region: CASSVLGGFNEQYF. The CDR3 DNA reads TGTGCCAGCAGCGTACTCGGGGGGTTTAACGAGCAGTACTTC.

The rearrangement links TRBV19 to TRBJ1-5, with D uncertain. This CDR3 has 16 amino acids. Germline CDR1 is LNHDA and CDR2 is SQIVND (reference sequence). V was pared by 3 bases and J by 0 bases, with 12 bases between. DNA for the CDR3: TGTGCCAGTAGTATCGCTGGGAGTTATAGCAATCAGCCCCAGCATTTT. This encodes CASSIAGSYSNQPQHF.

The chain joins TRBV30 to TRBJ1-1, with TRBD1 matching over 7 bases. V was clipped by 2 bases and J by 3 bases; unmatched bases: 3. Per the germline V gene, CDR1 is GTSNPN and CDR2 is SVGIG (reference sequence). There are 13 residues in the CDR3. In DNA form, the CDR3 reads TGTGCCTGGAGTCCTGACAGGGACACTGAAGCTTTCTTT. Encoded protein: CAWSPDRDTEAFF.

The chain combines TRBV28 with TRBJ1-2; weak D call: TRBD1 (5 bases). CDR3 size: 15 residues. Germline values: CDR1 MDHEN, CDR2 SYDVKM. Between the trimmed V and J ends, which lost 4 bases and 5 bases, there was a span of 17 bases. The CDR3 DNA reads as TGTGCCAGCAGTTCCGCCCCGGGACGGAGTTATGGCTACACCTTC. This codes for CASSSAPGRSYGYTF.

The chain has TRBV5-4 and TRBJ2-6; possibly TRBD1 for D (6 bases). Germline V CDR1 and CDR2: SGHNT, YYREEE (reference sequence). Trimming took off 4 bases at V and 2 bases at J, with 13 bases between the two ends. This CDR3 contains 16 residues. In DNA, the CDR3 is TGTGCCAGCAGCACAGACAGGACGGCTGGGGCCAACGTCCTGACTTTC. This encodes CASSTDRTAGANVLTF. Supplemented by reference TRBV5-4 and TRBJ2-6, the full variable domain reads ETGVTQSPTHLIKTRGQQVTLRCSSQSGHNTVSWYQQALGQGPQFIFQYYREEENGRGNFPPRFSGLQFPNYSSELNVNALELDDSALYLCASSTDRTAGANVLTFGAGSRLTVL.

The J gene is TRBJ1-2, the V gene TRBV6-5; D uncertain. The CDR3 contains 15 residues. V gave up 6 bases and J gave up 7 bases, with 21 bases separating them. Germline CDR1 and CDR2: MNHEY and SVGAGI. CDR3 sequence: CASSPLVGWVLGYTF. CDR3 sequence (DNA): TGTGCCAGCAGCCCTTTGGTCGGGTGGGTGCTTGGCTACACCTTC.

V and J are TRBV7-2 and TRBJ2-5; tentatively, D is TRBD1 (8 bases). The CDR3 loop spans 14 amino acids. The V and J ends lost 5 bases and 6 bases respectively, with 16 bases between them. In germline, CDR1 is SGHTA, CDR2 FQGNSA. DNA of the CDR3: TGTGCCAGCAGCATTGGACAGGGAGGGAAGACCCAGTACTTC. Its protein is CASSIGQGGKTQYF.

V gene TRBV30 combines with J gene TRBJ1-1; D is uncertain. V lost 1 base, J lost 10 bases, and 16 bases lay in between. CDR1 and CDR2 (germline): GTSNPN, SVGIG (reference sequence). The CDR3 is 13 amino acids. The CDR3 loop is CAWSGGVIRGAFF. The CDR3 coding sequence is TGTGCCTGGAGTGGGGGAGTCATCAGAGGAGCTTTCTTT.